Reported below is one T cell receptor beta chain. Trimming took 6 bases from V and 7 from J; bases not matched to a gene: 10. CDR1 is MDHEN, CDR2 SYDVKM, per germline. The CDR3 covers 14 residues. The data were taken from a study of blood T cell repertoires in COVID-19. Study background: COVID-19 samples collected from the United States, Italy and Spain covered acute and convalescent phases. Sample material is recorded as cDNA or gDNA derived from T cells, B-cell-depleted T cells, or PBMCs.

As originally analysed: It was from reference gene primer amplification that nucleated cell counts were estimated. Sequencing used immunoSEQ multiplex PCR; TCRdb keeps in-frame clones, though not all of them. That table furnishes V, J and clone size, whereas the DNA furnished D and trimming. Altogether about 80,000 clones are present, around 91% being singletons, with the ten largest covering around 4.1%. The chain carries TRBV28 and TRBJ1-2; 8 bases line up with TRBD1. The sequence came from a woman older than 75 with active or convalescent COVID-19. Sequenced: peripheral blood. CDR3 sequence: CASRPGQGVSGYTF. Written as DNA, the CDR3 is TGTGCCAGCAGACCAGGACAGGGAGTGTCTGGCTACACCTTC.